A single sample is the source of the 5 T cell receptor beta chains below, sequenced in a study of yellow fever vaccine responses in identical twins. TCRdb itself ran the RT-PCR reads through MiXCR, one entry per CDR3 protein. The sample shows roughly 2,200 distinct CDR3 sequences, roughly four fifths of them seen only once. The material sequenced was T cells from blood (PBMCs), unsorted or a sorted subset (not recorded which), taken before or after yellow fever vaccination (not recorded which). Source of these receptors: a female donor who received the yellow fever vaccine.

The genes are TRBV4-3 and TRBJ2-1; TRBD2 matches at 11 bases. With V trimmed by 1 base and J by 5 bases, 16 bases remained unmatched. This CDR3 has 20 residues. Germline CDR1 reads LGHNA; CDR2 reads YSLEER. CDR3 sequence (DNA): TGCGCCAGCAGCCAAGGAAGGTCTAGCGGGAGGAGATTCGGCAACAATGAGCAGTTCTTC. Translation: CASSQGRSSGRRFGNNEQFF.

The gene calls are TRBV7-3 and TRBJ1-6; TRBD1 matches 8 bases. The CDR3 spans 17 residues. In germline, CDR1 is SGHTA, CDR2 FQGTGA. V dropped 5 bases and J dropped 5; count of bases not matched to a gene: 11. CDR3 region: CASSASGGQGNNSPLHF. CDR3 bases: TGTGCCAGCAGCGCTTCTGGAGGACAGGGAAATAATTCACCCCTCCACTTT. Full variable domain (missing parts from reference TRBV7-3 and TRBJ1-6): GAGVSQTPSNKVTEKGKYVELRCDPISGHTALYWYRQSLGQGPEFLIYFQGTGAADDSGLPNDRFFAVRPEGSVSTLKIQRTERGDSAVYLCASSASGGQGNNSPLHFGNGTRLTVT.

The chain couples TRBV7-2 to TRBJ2-3; unclear D gene. Between the trimmed V and J ends, which lost 5 bases and 1 base, there was a span of 10 bases. Germline lookup yields CDR1 SGHTA and CDR2 FQGNSA. This CDR3 is built from 14 residues. The CDR3 DNA reads as TGTGCCAGCAGCCTGGGATATGGCACAGATACGCAGTATTTT. This gives the protein CASSLGYGTDTQYF.

This clonotype has just a few counts. The chain joins TRBV12-3 or TRBV12-4 to TRBJ2-7, with D unresolved. The CDR3 runs to 14 residues. Trimming took 6 bases from V and 1 from J, leaving 13 bases between them. In DNA form, the CDR3 reads TGTGCCAGCAGACCTCGGGCCTTTTCCTACGAGCAGTACTTC. Protein: CASRPRAFSYEQYF.

This sequence joins TRBV6-2 or TRBV6-3 and TRBJ2-7, with D tentatively TRBD2 (6 bases). Trimming stripped 3 bases from V and 0 bases from J, with 12 bases between. CDR3 size: 15 residues. Germline CDR1 and CDR2: MNHEY and SVGEGT. The CDR3 nucleotides are TGTGCCAGCAGTTATAGGACCGGGAGCTCCTACGAGCAGTACGTC. Encoded protein: CASSYRTGSSYEQYV.